The clone carrying this TCR beta chain was detected only a few times. The CDR3 covers 16 residues. Unmatched junction bases numbered 6, after V lost 1 base and J lost 3 bases. Germline lookup yields CDR1 MGHRA and CDR2 YSYEKL. This specimen comes from a study of spatial heterogeneity in lung cancer. Specified time point: sample taken at primary tumor resection. Whole RNA, which was extracted from tumor, nontumor lung tissue or frozen PBMC, was sequenced without any cell sorting. TCRdb used MiXCR to reprocess the 5' RACE reads, holding one entry per CDR3 protein. Of 60,000 to 65,000 distinct CDR3 sequences listed, 8.4% are singletons.

V and J are TRBV4-1 and TRBJ2-5; TRBD1 aligns across 9 bases. Specimen: PBMCs, collected at surgery. The TCR comes from a female donor with early-stage non-small cell lung cancer. The CDR3 spells CASSQGPGQGKETQYF. The CDR3 bases are TGCGCCAGCAGCCAAGGACCGGGACAGGGAAAAGAGACCCAGTACTTC.